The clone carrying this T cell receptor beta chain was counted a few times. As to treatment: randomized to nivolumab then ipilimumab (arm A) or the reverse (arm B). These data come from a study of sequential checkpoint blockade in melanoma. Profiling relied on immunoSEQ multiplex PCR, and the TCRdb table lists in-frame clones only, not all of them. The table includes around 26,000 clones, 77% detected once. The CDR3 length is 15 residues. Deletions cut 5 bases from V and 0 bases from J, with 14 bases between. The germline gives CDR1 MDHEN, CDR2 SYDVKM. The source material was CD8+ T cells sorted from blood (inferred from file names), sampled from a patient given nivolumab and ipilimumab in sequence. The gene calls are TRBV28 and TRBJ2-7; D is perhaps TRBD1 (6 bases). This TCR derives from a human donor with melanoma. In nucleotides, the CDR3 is TGTGCCAGCAGTCGTGGGGGCGAGGACTCCTACGAGCAGTACTTC. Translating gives CASSRGGEDSYEQYF.